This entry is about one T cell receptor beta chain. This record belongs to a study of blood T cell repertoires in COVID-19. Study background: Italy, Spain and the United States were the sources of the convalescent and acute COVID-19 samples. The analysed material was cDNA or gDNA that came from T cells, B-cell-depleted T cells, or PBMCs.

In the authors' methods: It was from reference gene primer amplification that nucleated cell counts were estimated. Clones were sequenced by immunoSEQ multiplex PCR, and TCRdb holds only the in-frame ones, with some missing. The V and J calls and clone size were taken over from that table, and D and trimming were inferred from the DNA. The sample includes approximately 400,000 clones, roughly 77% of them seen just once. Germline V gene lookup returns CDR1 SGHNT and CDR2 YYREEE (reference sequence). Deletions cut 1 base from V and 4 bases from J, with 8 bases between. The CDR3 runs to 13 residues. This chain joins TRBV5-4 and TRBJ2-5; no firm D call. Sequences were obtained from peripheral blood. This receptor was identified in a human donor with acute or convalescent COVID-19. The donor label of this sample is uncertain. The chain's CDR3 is CASSLYPSETQYF. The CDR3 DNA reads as TGTGCCAGCAGCTTGTATCCGTCAGAGACCCAGTACTTC.